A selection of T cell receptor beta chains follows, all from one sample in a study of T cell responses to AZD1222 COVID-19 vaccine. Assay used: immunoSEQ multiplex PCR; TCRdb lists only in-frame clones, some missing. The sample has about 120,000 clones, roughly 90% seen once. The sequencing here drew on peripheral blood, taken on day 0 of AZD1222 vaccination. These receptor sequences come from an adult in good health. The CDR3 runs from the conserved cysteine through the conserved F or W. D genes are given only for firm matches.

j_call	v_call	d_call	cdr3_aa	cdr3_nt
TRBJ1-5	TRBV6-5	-	CASSYSNAQPQHF	TGTGCCAGCAGTTACTCGAACGCTCAGCCCCAGCATTTT
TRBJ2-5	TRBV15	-	CATSRASFETQYF	TGTGCCACCAGCAGAGCGTCCTTCGAGACCCAGTACTTC
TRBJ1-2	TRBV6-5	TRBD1	CASSPGTGDHGYTF	TGTGCCAGCAGCCCAGGGACAGGGGACCATGGCTACACCTTC
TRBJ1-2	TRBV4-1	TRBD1	CASSQGPGQAYPYGYTF	TGCGCCAGCAGCCAAGGGCCGGGACAGGCATACCCCTATGGCTACACCTTC
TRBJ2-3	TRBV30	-	CAWSSRFTDTQYF	TGTGCCTGGAGTTCGAGATTCACAGATACGCAGTATTTT
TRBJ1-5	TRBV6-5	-	CASSYSLGNQPQHF	TGTGCCAGCAGTTACTCGTTAGGCAATCAGCCCCAGCATTTT
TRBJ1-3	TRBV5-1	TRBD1	CASGEGQGLTTIYF	TGCGCCAGCGGCGAGGGACAGGGACTTACCACCATATATTTT
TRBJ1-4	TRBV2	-	CASSEAMGSPTGTPGRVGRKLFF	TGTGCCAGCAGTGAAGCGATGGGCTCTCCAACCGGGACACCGGGACGGGTAGGTAGAAAACTGTTTTTT
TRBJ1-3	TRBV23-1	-	CARPVRDTIYF	TGCGCCAGGCCAGTAAGGGACACCATATATTTT
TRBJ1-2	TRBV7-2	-	CASSLPPTGVYGYTF	TGTGCCAGCAGCTTACCACCAACCGGAGTATATGGCTACACCTTC
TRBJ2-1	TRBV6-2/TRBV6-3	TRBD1	CASSYPIPGQGFVNEQFF	TGTGCCAGCAGTTACCCCATCCCGGGACAGGGCTTTGTCAATGAGCAGTTCTTC
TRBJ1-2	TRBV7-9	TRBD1	CASRLTGDGYTF	TGTGCCAGCAGGCTGACAGGGGATGGCTACACCTTC
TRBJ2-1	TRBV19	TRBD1	CASSGDRSNNEQFF	TGTGCCAGTAGTGGGGACAGGTCGAACAATGAGCAGTTCTTC
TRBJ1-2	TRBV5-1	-	CASSSHHYGYTF	TGCGCCAGCAGCTCCCACCACTATGGCTACACCTTC
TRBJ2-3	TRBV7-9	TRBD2	CASSFGASGGGDTQYF	TGTGCCAGCAGCTTTGGGGCTAGCGGGGGGGGTGATACGCAGTATTTT
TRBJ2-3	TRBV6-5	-	CASSRGTASTDTQYF	TGTGCCAGCAGTCGGGGGACGGCTAGCACAGATACGCAGTATTTT